This TCR beta chain came from a study of cytomegalovirus exposure and HLA in healthy donors. Study outcomes and limitations: Only CMV serostatus was available as immune exposure information.

V shed 5 bases and J 8 bases; nucleotides not matched to a gene: 7. The CDR3 loop spans 13 amino acids. Per germline, CDR1 SGHNT and CDR2 YYREEE (reference sequence). PCR primers comprised 60 Vbeta and 13 Jbeta primers. Sequencing used immunoSEQ multiplex PCR; TCRdb keeps in-frame clones, though not all of them. The sample lists more than 90,000 clones, approximately 72% seen once, with 4.1% in the top ten. For this clone: The antigen remains undetermined.

The chain joins TRBV5-4 to TRBJ1-2; 9 bases fit TRBD1. The sequence came from a woman aged 40 to 49 in good health and CMV-seropositive. Sequencing used PBMCs. The CDR3 sequence: CASRLQGAEGYTF. The CDR3 DNA is TGTGCCAGCAGGTTACAGGGGGCGGAAGGCTACACCTTC.